This T cell receptor (beta chain) was recovered during a study of blood T cell repertoires in COVID-19. Profiled with immunoSEQ multiplex PCR; TCRdb holds only in-frame clones, not every one. The table records 130,000 or so clones, roughly 80% of them present only once. Germline CDR1 is SGHNT and CDR2 is YYREEE (reference sequence). CDR3 length equals 14 residues. V shed 0 bases and J shed 0 bases, with 7 bases lying between them. Sequenced: PBMCs or T cells enriched from blood (not recorded which). The chain has TRBV5-4 and TRBJ2-7; D unclear. This receptor was identified in a man aged 35 to 55 with acute COVID-19. The CDR3 nucleotides are TGTGCCAGCAGCTTGGAACAGAGCTCCTACGAGCAGTACTTC. This gives the protein CASSLEQSSYEQYF.